These 14 T cell receptor beta chains share one sample of origin, sequenced in a study of blood T cell repertoires in COVID-19. Assay used: immunoSEQ multiplex PCR; TCRdb lists only in-frame clones, some missing. The sample has 170,000 or so clones, approximately 80% seen once; the top ten hold 17%. Source material: PBMCs or T cells enriched from blood (not recorded which). All receptors derive from a woman in her 50s who had recovered from COVID-19.

The rearrangement joins TRBV29-1 to TRBJ1-5; D not resolved. From germline, CDR1 is SQVTM and CDR2 ANQGSEA. CDR3 length equals 13 residues. V was pared by 4 bases and J by 4 bases, with 11 bases between. The CDR3 spells CSVAKGGNQPQHF. CDR3 coding DNA: TGCAGCGTTGCGAAGGGCGGGAATCAGCCCCAGCATTTT.

The genes are TRBV27 and TRBJ2-2; 8 positions match TRBD2. Trimming took 5 bases from V and 6 from J; bases not matched to a gene: 8. The CDR3 is 15 residues long. Germline CDR1 and CDR2: MNHEY and SMNVEV (reference sequence). This chain's CDR3 is CASSPGTSNPGELFF. CDR3 in DNA: TGTGCCAGCAGTCCCGGGACTAGTAATCCCGGGGAGCTGTTTTTT.

This clone was counted once. The rearrangement uses TRBV7-2 and TRBJ2-7; 12 nucleotides align to TRBD1. With 4 bases clipped from V and 4 bases from J, the junction kept 8 bases outside the gene matches. The germline CDR1 and CDR2 sequences are SGHTA and FQGNSA. The CDR3 spans 16 residues. CDR3 region: CASSSSPGQGAYEQYF. CDR3 DNA sequence: TGTGCCAGCAGCTCATCCCCGGGACAGGGGGCATACGAGCAGTACTTC.

This clone was counted a few times. The chain uses TRBV20-1 and TRBJ2-1, with D hard to call. This CDR3 has 11 residues. V was clipped by 2 bases and J by 6 bases, with 5 bases between them. From germline, CDR1 is DFQATT and CDR2 SNEGSKA (reference sequence). In DNA form, the CDR3 reads TGCAGTGCTAGATACGGCAATGAGCAGTTCTTC. Its protein is CSARYGNEQFF.

A single count supports this clone. The rearrangement links TRBV9 to TRBJ1-2, with TRBD1 matching over 11 bases. The germline V gene has CDR1 SGDLS and CDR2 YYNGEE. V trimming: 0 bases; J trimming: 7 bases; junction bases outside the gene matches: 5. There are 15 residues in the CDR3. CDR3 sequence (DNA): TGTGCCAGCAGCGTAGACCGGGACAGGGGGGTTGGCTACACCTTC. Its protein is CASSVDRDRGVGYTF.

V usage is TRBV28 and J usage is TRBJ1-5, with D perhaps TRBD1 (5 bases). The CDR3 has 14 amino acids. Trimming left V 4 bases short and J 2 bases short, with 9 bases between. Looked up from germline, CDR1 is MDHEN and CDR2 is SYDVKM. CDR3 region: CASSYQGGNQPQHF. The CDR3 DNA is TGTGCCAGCAGTTACCAGGGTGGCAATCAGCCCCAGCATTTT.

The J gene is TRBJ2-1, the V gene TRBV7-3; 10 bases agree with TRBD1. The CDR3 runs to 15 residues. Looked up from germline, CDR1 is SGHTA and CDR2 is FQGTGA. V was clipped by 5 bases and J by 4 bases; unmatched bases: 5. CDR3 in amino acids: CASSLGQGGYNEQFF. The CDR3 nucleotides are TGTGCCAGCAGCCTAGGACAGGGGGGATACAATGAGCAGTTCTTC.

As for this clone: Other DNA sequences in this specimen translate into the identical CDR3. This chain joins TRBV18 and TRBJ1-5; 7 bases agree with TRBD1. CDR1 and CDR2 from the germline V gene are KGHSH and LQKENI. The CDR3 length is 13 residues. V shed 4 bases, J shed 4 bases, and the junction held 1 base outside the gene matches. The CDR3 DNA reads as TGTGCCAGCTCACGGACAGGTAATCAGCCCCAGCATTTT. Translated: CASSRTGNQPQHF.

The chain couples TRBV12-3 or TRBV12-4 to TRBJ1-1; the D is unclear. V was shortened by 3 bases and J by 6 bases, with 11 bases between the two germline ends. This CDR3 is 13 amino acids long. CDR3 residues: CASSFAGAPEAFF. CDR3 DNA sequence: TGTGCCAGCAGTTTTGCGGGCGCGCCTGAAGCTTTCTTT.

This chain uses TRBV7-9 with TRBJ2-3, with TRBD2 matching over 7 bases. CDR3 length: 14 residues. CDR1 is SEHNR and CDR2 is FQNEAQ in the germline V gene (reference sequence). Trimming removed 4 bases from V and 4 bases from J; junction bases left unmatched: 5. CDR3 nucleotides: TGTGCCAGCAGCTATCAGGGAGGGGCAGATACGCAGTATTTT. Its translation: CASSYQGGADTQYF.

CDR3 protein: CASRHPSAMNTEAFF. CDR3 in DNA: TGTGCGAGCCGACATCCCTCAGCCATGAACACTGAAGCTTTCTTT. The chain uses TRBV19 and TRBJ1-1; D is uncertain. CDR1 is LNHDA, CDR2 SQIVND, per germline (reference sequence). This CDR3 is 15 amino acids long.

The CDR3 protein is CATSRDSGRNSPLHF. The CDR3 DNA reads TGTGCCACCAGCAGAGATTCCGGGAGAAATTCACCCCTCCACTTT. This chain joins TRBV15 and TRBJ1-6; D unresolved. V was pared by 0 bases and J by 7 bases, with 10 bases between. Germline CDR1 LNHNV, CDR2 YYDKDF (reference sequence). The CDR3 totals 15 residues. The entire variable domain, with the rest obtained from reference TRBV15 and TRBJ1-6, is as follows: DAMVIQNPRYQVTQFGKPVTLSCSQTLNHNVMYWYQQKSSQAPKLLFHYYDKDFNNEADTPDNFQSRRPNTSFCFLDIRSPGLGDTAMYLCATSRDSGRNSPLHFGNGTRLTVT.

J is TRBJ2-1 and V is TRBV12-5, with a weak D call TRBD1 (6 bases). This CDR3 contains 14 residues. V was clipped by 1 base and J by 9 bases, with 13 bases between them. Germline CDR1 LGHNT, CDR2 FRNRAP. CDR3 loop: CASGLGQRGSEQFF. The CDR3, as DNA: TGTGCTAGTGGTTTGGGCCAGAGGGGGAGTGAGCAGTTCTTC.

The genes are TRBV27 and TRBJ2-1, with 8 bases fitting TRBD2. Looked up from germline, CDR1 is MNHEY and CDR2 is SMNVEV (reference sequence). This CDR3 is built from 15 residues. Unmatched junction bases numbered 12, after V lost 8 bases and J lost 6 bases. CDR3 protein: CASHDSGSVFNEQFF. Written as DNA, the CDR3 is TGTGCCAGCCATGACAGCGGGAGTGTTTTCAATGAGCAGTTCTTC.